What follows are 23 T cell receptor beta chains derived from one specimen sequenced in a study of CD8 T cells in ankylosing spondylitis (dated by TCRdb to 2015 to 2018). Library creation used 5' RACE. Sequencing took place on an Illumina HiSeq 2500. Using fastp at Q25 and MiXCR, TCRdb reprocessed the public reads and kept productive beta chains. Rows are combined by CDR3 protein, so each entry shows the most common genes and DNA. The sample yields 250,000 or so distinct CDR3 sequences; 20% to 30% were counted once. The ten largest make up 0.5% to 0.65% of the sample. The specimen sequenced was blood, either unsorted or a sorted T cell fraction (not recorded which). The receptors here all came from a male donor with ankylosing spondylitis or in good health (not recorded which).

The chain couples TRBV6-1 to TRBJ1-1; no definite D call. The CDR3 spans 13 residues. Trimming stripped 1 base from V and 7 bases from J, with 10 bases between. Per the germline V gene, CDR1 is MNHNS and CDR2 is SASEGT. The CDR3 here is CASSEGQASEAFF. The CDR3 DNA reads TGTGCCAGCAGTGAAGGTCAGGCCAGTGAAGCTTTCTTT.

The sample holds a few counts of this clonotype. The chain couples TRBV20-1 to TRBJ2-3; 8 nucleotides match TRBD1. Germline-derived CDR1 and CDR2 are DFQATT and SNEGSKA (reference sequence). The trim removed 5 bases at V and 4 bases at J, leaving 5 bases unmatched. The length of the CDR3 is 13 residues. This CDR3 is CSAQGAPSDTQYF. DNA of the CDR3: TGCAGTGCTCAGGGGGCGCCTTCAGATACGCAGTATTTT.

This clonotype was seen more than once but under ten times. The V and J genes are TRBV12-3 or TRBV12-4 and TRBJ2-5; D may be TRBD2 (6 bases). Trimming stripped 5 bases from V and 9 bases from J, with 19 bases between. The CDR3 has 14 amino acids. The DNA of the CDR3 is TGTGCCAGCAGTCTATGGGGGAGGAGGGGACCCCAGTACTTC. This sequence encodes CASSLWGRRGPQYF.

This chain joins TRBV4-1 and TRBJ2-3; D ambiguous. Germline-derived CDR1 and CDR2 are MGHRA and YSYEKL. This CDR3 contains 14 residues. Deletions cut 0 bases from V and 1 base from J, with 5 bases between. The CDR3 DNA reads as TGCGCCAGCAGCCAAGATCGACGCACAGATACGCAGTATTTT. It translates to CASSQDRRTDTQYF.

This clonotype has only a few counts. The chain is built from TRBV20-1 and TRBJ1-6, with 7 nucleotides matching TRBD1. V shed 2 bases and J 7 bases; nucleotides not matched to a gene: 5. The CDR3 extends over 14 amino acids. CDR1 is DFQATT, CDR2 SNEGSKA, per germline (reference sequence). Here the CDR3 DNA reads TGCAGTGCTAGACAAGGGGGCCTGAATTCACCCCTCCACTTT. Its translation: CSARQGGLNSPLHF.

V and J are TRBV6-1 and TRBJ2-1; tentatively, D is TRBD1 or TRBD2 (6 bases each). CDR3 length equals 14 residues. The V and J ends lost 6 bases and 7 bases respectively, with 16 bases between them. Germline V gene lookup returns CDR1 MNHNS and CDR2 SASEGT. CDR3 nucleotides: TGTGCCAGCAGCTCGACGGGGGCGCGGAATGAGCAGTTCTTC. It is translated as CASSSTGARNEQFF.

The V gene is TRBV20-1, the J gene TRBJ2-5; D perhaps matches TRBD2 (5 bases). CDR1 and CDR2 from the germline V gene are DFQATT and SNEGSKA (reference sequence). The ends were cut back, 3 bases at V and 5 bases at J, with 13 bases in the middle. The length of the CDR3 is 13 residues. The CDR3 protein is CSASGLKWETQYF. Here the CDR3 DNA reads TGCAGTGCTAGCGGACTCAAGTGGGAGACCCAGTACTTC.

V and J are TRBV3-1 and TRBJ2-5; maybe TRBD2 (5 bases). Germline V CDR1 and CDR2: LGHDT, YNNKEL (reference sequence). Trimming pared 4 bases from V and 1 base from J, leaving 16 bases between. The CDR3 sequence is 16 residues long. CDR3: CASSLPRVGSQETQYF. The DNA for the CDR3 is TGTGCCAGCAGCCTTCCGAGGGTGGGGAGCCAAGAGACCCAGTACTTC.

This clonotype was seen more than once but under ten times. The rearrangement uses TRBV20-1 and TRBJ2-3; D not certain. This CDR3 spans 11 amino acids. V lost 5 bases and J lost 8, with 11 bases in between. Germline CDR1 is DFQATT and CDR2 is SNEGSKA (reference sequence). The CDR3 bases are TGCAGTGCTCCTTTGTACGGTACGCAGTATTTT. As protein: CSAPLYGTQYF.

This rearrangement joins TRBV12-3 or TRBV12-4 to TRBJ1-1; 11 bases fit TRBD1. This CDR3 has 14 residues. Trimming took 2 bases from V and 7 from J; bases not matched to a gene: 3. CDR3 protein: CASSLRTGGHEAFF. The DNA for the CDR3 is TGTGCCAGCAGTTTACGGACAGGGGGCCATGAAGCTTTCTTT.

The CDR3 region is CASSGGLAGTDTQYF. CDR3 DNA sequence: TGCGCCAGCAGTGGGGGTCTAGCGGGCACAGATACGCAGTATTTT. J is TRBJ2-3 and V is TRBV10-1; TRBD2 agrees at 7 bases. This CDR3 spans 15 amino acids. Germline loops: CDR1 WNHNN, CDR2 SYGVQD (reference sequence). With V trimmed by 4 bases and J by 1 base, 5 bases remained unmatched.

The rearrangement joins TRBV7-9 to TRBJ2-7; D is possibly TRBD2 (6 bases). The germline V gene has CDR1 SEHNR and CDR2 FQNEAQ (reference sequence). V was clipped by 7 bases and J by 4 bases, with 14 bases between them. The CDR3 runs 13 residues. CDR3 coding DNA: TGTGCCAGCACCATCGCGGGGAGATACGAGCAGTACTTC. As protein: CASTIAGRYEQYF.

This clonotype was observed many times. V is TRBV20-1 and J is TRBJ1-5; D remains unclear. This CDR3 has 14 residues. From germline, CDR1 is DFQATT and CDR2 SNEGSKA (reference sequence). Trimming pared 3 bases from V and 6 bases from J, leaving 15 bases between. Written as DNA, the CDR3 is TGCAGTGCTAGTCGCCAGGTTCTGGCTCAGCCCCAGCATTTT. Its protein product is CSASRQVLAQPQHF.

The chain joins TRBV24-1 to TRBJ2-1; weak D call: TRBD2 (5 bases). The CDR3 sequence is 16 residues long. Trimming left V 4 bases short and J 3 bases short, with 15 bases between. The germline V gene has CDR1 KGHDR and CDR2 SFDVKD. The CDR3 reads CATSDASGNFYNEQFF. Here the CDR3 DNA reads TGTGCCACCAGTGACGCATCCGGGAACTTCTACAATGAGCAGTTCTTC.

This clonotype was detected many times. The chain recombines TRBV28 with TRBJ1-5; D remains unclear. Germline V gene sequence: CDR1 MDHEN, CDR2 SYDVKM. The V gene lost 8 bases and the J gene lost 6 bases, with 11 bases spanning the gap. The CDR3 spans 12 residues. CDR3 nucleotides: TGTGCCAGCCGACAAGGGCCTCAGCCCCAGCATTTT. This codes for CASRQGPQPQHF.

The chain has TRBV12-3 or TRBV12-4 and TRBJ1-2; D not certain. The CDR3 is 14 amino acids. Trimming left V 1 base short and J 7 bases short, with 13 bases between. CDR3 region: CASSLVRSGIGYTF. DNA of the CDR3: TGTGCCAGCAGTTTAGTTAGGTCAGGAATTGGCTACACCTTC.

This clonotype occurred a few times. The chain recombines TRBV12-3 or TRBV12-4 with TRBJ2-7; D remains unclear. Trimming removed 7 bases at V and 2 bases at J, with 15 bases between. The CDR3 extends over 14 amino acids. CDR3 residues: CASKPPGSPYEQYF. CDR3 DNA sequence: TGTGCCAGCAAGCCCCCAGGTTCCCCCTACGAGCAGTACTTC.

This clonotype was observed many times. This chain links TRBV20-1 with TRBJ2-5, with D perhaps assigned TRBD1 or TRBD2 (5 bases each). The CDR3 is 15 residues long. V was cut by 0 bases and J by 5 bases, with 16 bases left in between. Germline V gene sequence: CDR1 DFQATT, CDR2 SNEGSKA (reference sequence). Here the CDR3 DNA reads TGCAGTGCTAGAGATGGTCTAGCAGGGCGGGAGACCCAGTACTTC. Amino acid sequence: CSARDGLAGRETQYF.

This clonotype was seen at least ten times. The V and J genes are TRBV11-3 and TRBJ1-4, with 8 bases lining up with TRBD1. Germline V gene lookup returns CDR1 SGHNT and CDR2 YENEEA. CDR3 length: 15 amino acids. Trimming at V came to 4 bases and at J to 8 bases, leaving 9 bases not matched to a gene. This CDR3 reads CASSSWTGQDEKLFF. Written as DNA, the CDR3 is TGTGCCAGCAGCTCATGGACAGGGCAGGACGAAAAACTGTTTTTT.

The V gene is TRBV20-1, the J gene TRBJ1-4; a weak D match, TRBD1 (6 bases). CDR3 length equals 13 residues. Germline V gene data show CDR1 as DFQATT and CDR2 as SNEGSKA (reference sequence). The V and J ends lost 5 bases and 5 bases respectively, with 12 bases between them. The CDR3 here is CSAGGAGNEKLFF. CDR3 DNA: TGCAGTGCTGGGGGGGCAGGGAATGAAAAACTGTTTTTT.

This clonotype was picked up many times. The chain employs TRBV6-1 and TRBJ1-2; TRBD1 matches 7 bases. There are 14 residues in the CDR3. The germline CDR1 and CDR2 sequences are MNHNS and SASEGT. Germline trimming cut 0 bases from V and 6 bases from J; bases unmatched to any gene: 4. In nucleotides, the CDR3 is TGTGCCAGCAGTGAAGCAGGAGGGGGCGATGGCTACACCTTC. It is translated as CASSEAGGGDGYTF.

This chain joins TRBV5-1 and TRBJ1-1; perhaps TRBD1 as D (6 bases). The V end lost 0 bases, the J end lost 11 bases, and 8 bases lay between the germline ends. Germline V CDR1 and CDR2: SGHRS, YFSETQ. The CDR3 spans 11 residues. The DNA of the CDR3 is TGCGCCAGCAGCTTGGACAGGGTCGCTTTCTTT. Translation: CASSLDRVAFF.

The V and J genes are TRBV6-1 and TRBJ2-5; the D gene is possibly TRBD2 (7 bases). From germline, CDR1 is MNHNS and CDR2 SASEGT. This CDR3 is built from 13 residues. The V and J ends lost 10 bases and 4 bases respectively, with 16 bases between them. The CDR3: CATRVGGRETQYF. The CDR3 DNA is TGTGCCACCCGGGTGGGGGGGCGAGAGACCCAGTACTTC.